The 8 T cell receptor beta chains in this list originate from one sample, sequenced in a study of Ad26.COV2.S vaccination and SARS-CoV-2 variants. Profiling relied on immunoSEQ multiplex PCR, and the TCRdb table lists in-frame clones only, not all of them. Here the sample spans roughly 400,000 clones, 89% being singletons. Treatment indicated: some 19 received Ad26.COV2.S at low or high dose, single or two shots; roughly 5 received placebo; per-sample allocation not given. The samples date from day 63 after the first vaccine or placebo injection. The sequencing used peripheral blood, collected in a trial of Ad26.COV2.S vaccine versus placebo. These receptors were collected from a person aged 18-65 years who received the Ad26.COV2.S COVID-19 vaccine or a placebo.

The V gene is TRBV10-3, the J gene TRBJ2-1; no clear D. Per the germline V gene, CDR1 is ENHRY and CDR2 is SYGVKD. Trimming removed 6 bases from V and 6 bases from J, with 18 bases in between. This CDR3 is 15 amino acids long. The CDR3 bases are TGTGCCATCAGGGTTACGGCTAGTCGGCTCAATGAGCAGTTCTTC. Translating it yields CAIRVTASRLNEQFF.

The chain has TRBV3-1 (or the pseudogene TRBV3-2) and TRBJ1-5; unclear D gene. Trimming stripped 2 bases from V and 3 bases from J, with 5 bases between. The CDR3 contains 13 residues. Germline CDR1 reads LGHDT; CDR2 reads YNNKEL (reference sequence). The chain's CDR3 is CASSQQYNQPQHF. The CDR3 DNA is TGTGCCAGCAGCCAACAGTACAATCAGCCCCAGCATTTT.

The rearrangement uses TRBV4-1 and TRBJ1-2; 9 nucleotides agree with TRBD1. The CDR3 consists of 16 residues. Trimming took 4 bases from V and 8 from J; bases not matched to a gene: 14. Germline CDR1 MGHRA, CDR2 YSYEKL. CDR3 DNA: TGCGCCAGCAGCCCTATACTCGACAGGGGGGTAGGGGGCTACACCTTC. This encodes CASSPILDRGVGGYTF.

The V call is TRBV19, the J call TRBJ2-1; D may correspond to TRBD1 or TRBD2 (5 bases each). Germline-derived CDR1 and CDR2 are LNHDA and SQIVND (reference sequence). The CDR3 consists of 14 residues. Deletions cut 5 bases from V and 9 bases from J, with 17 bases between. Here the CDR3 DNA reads TGTGCCAGTAGTTCAGGGCGGGCCACCGGTGAGCAGTTCTTC. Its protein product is CASSSGRATGEQFF. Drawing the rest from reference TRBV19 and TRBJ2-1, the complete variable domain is DGGITQSPKYLFRKEGQNVTLSCEQNLNHDAMYWYRQDPGQGLRLIYYSQIVNDFQKGDIAEGYSVSREKKESFPLTVTSAQKNPTAFYLCASSSGRATGEQFFGPGTRLTVL.

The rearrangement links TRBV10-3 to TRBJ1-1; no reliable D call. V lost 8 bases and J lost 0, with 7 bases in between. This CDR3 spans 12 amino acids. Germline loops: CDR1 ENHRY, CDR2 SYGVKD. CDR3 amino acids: CAIAQMNTEAFF. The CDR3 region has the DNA TGTGCCATCGCCCAGATGAACACTGAAGCTTTCTTT.

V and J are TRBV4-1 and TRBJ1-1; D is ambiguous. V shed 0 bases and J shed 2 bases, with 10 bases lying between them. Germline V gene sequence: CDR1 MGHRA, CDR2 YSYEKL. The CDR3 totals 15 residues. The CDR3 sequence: CASSQEVGTNTEAFF. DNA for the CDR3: TGCGCCAGCAGCCAAGAAGTCGGAACTAACACTGAAGCTTTCTTT.

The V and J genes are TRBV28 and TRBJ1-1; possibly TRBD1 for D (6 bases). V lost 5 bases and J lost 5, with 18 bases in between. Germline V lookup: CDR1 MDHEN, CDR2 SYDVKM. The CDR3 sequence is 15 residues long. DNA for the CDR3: TGTGCCAGCAGTCCCGGCACAGGGATTATTACTGAAGCTTTCTTT. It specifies CASSPGTGIITEAFF.

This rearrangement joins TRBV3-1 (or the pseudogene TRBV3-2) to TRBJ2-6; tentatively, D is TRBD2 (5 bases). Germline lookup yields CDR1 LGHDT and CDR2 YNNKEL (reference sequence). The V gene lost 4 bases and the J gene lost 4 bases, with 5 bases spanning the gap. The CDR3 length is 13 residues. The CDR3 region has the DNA TGTGCCAGCAGCCGGGAGGGGGCCAACGTCCTGACTTTC. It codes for CASSREGANVLTF.